This T cell receptor beta chain was obtained from a study of shared clonotypes between healthy human individuals. General observations from the study: Rarefaction demonstrated incomplete sorted-subset sequencing despite large depth. Clonotypes shared by all four donors outscored non-shared clonotypes in generation probability.

Naive CD8 cells were CD45RO-negative, positively selected for CCR7, excluding terminally differentiated effector memory CD45RA+ cells. Donors comprised only Caucasian adults living in Nashville, Tennessee. Assay used: immunoSEQ multiplex PCR; TCRdb lists only in-frame clones, some missing. The sample includes about 2 million clones, around 96% of them seen just once. With V trimmed by 2 bases and J by 6 bases, 3 bases remained unmatched. Germline CDR1 is MNHEY and CDR2 is SVGAGI. The CDR3 has 13 amino acids. The table lists this clone with a count of one. Its cognate antigen is unknown. The chain links TRBV6-5 to TRBJ2-7, with 8 positions matching TRBD1. What was sequenced was naive CD8+ T cells sorted from blood. The clonotype was recovered from a man between 18 and 35 years old in good health. CDR3 loop: CASSYATGVEQYF. The DNA for the CDR3 is TGTGCCAGCAGTTACGCGACAGGGGTCGAGCAGTACTTC.